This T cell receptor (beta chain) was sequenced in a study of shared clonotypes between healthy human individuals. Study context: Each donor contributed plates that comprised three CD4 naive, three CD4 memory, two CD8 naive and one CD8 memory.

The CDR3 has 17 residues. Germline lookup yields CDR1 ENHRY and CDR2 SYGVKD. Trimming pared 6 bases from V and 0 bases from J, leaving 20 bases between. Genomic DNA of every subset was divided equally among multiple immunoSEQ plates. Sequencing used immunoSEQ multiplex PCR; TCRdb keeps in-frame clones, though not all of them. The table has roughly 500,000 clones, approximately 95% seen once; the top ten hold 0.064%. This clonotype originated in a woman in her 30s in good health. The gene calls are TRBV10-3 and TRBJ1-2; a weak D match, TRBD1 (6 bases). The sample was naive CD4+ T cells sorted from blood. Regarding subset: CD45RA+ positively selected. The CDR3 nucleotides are TGTGCCATCAGCGGACTCCAAACGAAGGGGGCTAACTATGGCTACACCTTC. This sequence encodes CAISGLQTKGANYGYTF.